Each of the 18 T cell receptor beta chains below was sequenced from the same sample in a study of cytomegalovirus exposure and HLA in healthy donors. In the PCR, 60 Vbeta and 13 Jbeta primers were used. TCRdb keeps only in-frame clones here, not all; method: immunoSEQ multiplex PCR. The repertoire includes about 160,000 clones, approximately 80% of them detected once, and less than 2% sits in the top ten. The sequencing sample was made of PBMCs. Receptor source: a woman aged 18-29 years in good health and CMV-seronegative.

The rearrangement uses TRBV7-2 and TRBJ2-1, with TRBD1 matching over 10 bases. From germline, CDR1 is SGHTA and CDR2 FQGNSA. The CDR3 has 13 residues. Trimming removed 3 bases from V and 9 bases from J; junction bases left unmatched: 2. The CDR3 DNA follows: TGTGCCAGCAGCTTCGGGACAGGGGCTGAGCAGTTCTTC. This gives the protein CASSFGTGAEQFF. Using reference TRBV7-2 and TRBJ2-1 for the parts outside the CDR3, the full variable domain is GAGVSQSPSNKVTEKGKDVELRCDPISGHTALYWYRQSLGQGLEFLIYFQGNSAPDKSGLPSDRFSAERTGGSVSTLTIQRTQQEDSAVYLCASSFGTGAEQFFGPGTRLTVL.

The chain is built from TRBV2 and TRBJ1-5; no reliable D call. V was pared by 3 bases and J by 0 bases, with 24 bases between. Per the germline V gene, CDR1 is SNHLY and CDR2 is FYNNEI. CDR3 length: 20 amino acids. The CDR3 loop is CASSEMSFGFTIYSNQPQHF. CDR3 sequence (DNA): TGTGCCAGCAGTGAGATGTCGTTCGGGTTCACAATCTATAGCAATCAGCCCCAGCATTTT.

The chain links TRBV7-9 to TRBJ1-2, with D unresolved. Trimming took 5 bases from V and 8 from J, leaving 12 bases between them. Germline V gene data show CDR1 as SEHNR and CDR2 as FQNEAQ (reference sequence). This CDR3 has 12 residues. The CDR3 DNA is TGTGCCAGCAGCCTAATTACGTGGGGCTACACCTTC. The encoded protein is CASSLITWGYTF.

The DNA of the CDR3 is TGTGCCAGCAGTGTGCAGGGTGGGCACGAGCAGTACTTC. It encodes CASSVQGGHEQYF. The chain uses TRBV2 and TRBJ2-7, with D tentatively TRBD1 (5 bases). The CDR3 length is 13 residues. Trimming pared 4 bases from V and 5 bases from J, leaving 12 bases between. The germline V gene has CDR1 SNHLY and CDR2 FYNNEI.

This rearrangement joins TRBV2 to TRBJ2-3, with 14 bases matching TRBD2. Trimming cost V 6 bases and J 7 bases; bases outside gene matches: 6. The CDR3 consists of 15 residues. Germline CDR1 and CDR2: SNHLY and FYNNEI. The CDR3 bases are TGTGCCAGCAGACCAGGACTAGCGGGAGGTTATACGCAGTATTTT. Translation gives CASRPGLAGGYTQYF.

This sequence joins TRBV10-1 and TRBJ2-7; D gene unclear. V lost 2 bases and J lost 3, with 8 bases in between. The CDR3 runs 13 residues. Germline V gene sequence: CDR1 WNHNN, CDR2 SYGVQD (reference sequence). CDR3 loop: CASSEGALYEQYF. CDR3 in DNA: TGCGCCAGCAGTGAGGGAGCTCTCTACGAGCAGTACTTC.

The chain uses TRBV28 and TRBJ2-7; D is perhaps TRBD2 (6 bases). Germline CDR1 MDHEN, CDR2 SYDVKM. Trimming cost V 9 bases and J 3 bases, with 18 bases left between them. The CDR3 consists of 14 residues. Written as DNA, the CDR3 is TGTGCCAGTTGGACCGGGACTGCCAGCTACGAGCAGTACTTC. Protein sequence: CASWTGTASYEQYF.

The chain uses TRBV5-4 and TRBJ1-2; 8 positions agree with TRBD1. The CDR3 totals 15 residues. Germline V gene sequence: CDR1 SGHNT, CDR2 YYREEE (reference sequence). The V and J ends lost 0 bases and 8 bases, in that order; junction bases with no gene match: 9. Written as DNA, the CDR3 is TGTGCCAGCAGCTTGGCAGGGGGCTATCGGACGGGCTACACCTTC. This encodes CASSLAGGYRTGYTF.

The chain has TRBV5-1 and TRBJ1-4, with 8 nucleotides matching TRBD1. The CDR3 sequence is 15 residues long. V lost 7 bases and J lost 6; bases outside the gene matches: 11. The V gene's germline CDR1 is SGHRS and CDR2 YFSETQ. DNA of the CDR3: TGCGCCAGCTCAACAGGACAGGGTCGGGATGAAAAACTGTTTTTT. This translates into CASSTGQGRDEKLFF.

V and J are TRBV4-2 and TRBJ2-5, with 7 bases matching TRBD1. V lost 3 bases and J lost 4; bases outside the gene matches: 8. The germline CDR1 and CDR2 sequences are LGHNA and YNFKEQ. The CDR3 is 15 residues long. Here the CDR3 DNA reads TGTGCCAGCAGCCACGAGACAGGGTATCGAGAGACCCAGTACTTC. Translation gives CASSHETGYRETQYF.

This chain connects TRBV28 to TRBJ2-1, with 11 bases fitting TRBD2. Trimming took 6 bases from V and 8 from J; bases not matched to a gene: 9. Germline CDR1 MDHEN, CDR2 SYDVKM. CDR3 length: 15 residues. In nucleotides, the CDR3 is TGTGCCAGCAGAGTAGCGGGAGGGCTATCCCATGAGCAGTTCTTC. As protein: CASRVAGGLSHEQFF.

The chain links TRBV19 to TRBJ2-7; 8 bases fit TRBD2. This CDR3 contains 15 residues. Germline assignment: CDR1 LNHDA and CDR2 SQIVND (reference sequence). Trimming cost V 5 bases and J 6 bases; bases outside gene matches: 12. The CDR3 spells CASSPRTSPIGEQYF. DNA for the CDR3: TGTGCCAGTAGTCCACGGACTAGCCCAATTGGCGAGCAGTACTTC.

The chain carries TRBV18 and TRBJ1-1; 8 bases agree with TRBD1. The CDR3 runs 16 residues. Germline V CDR1 and CDR2: KGHSH, LQKENI. J gave up 1 base and V 2 bases, and 6 bases lay outside the gene matches. The CDR3 region is CASSPGSGGPNTEAFF. The DNA for the CDR3 is TGTGCCAGCTCACCAGGATCAGGGGGCCCGAACACTGAAGCTTTCTTT. Using reference TRBV18 and TRBJ1-1 for the parts outside the CDR3, the full variable domain is NAGVMQNPRHLVRRRGQEARLRCSPMKGHSHVYWYRQLPEEGLKFMVYLQKENIIDESGMPKERFSAEFPKEGPSILRIQQVVRGDSAAYFCASSPGSGGPNTEAFFGQGTRLTVV.

The chain uses TRBV28 and TRBJ1-1, with a tentative D call TRBD1 (6 bases). Germline V CDR1 and CDR2: MDHEN, SYDVKM. Trimming stripped 2 bases from V and 5 bases from J, with 12 bases between. The CDR3 runs to 14 residues. This CDR3 reads CASSLVKGGTEAFF. As DNA, the CDR3 is TGTGCCAGCAGTTTAGTGAAGGGGGGGACTGAAGCTTTCTTT. The variable domain in full, with the rest retrieved from reference TRBV28 and TRBJ1-1, is DVKVTQSSRYLVKRTGEKVFLECVQDMDHENMFWYRQDPGLGLRLIYFSYDVKMKEKGDIPEGYSVSREKKERFSLILESASTNQTSMYLCASSLVKGGTEAFFGQGTRLTVV.

This chain connects TRBV27 to TRBJ1-2; a possible D gene is TRBD1 (5 bases). V shed 6 bases and J shed 8 bases, with 19 bases lying between them. CDR1 MNHEY and CDR2 SMNVEV come from the germline V gene (reference sequence). The CDR3 length is 14 residues. CDR3: CASRGLGGVRGYTF. The CDR3 bases are TGTGCCAGCAGAGGACTCGGAGGGGTTCGGGGCTACACCTTC.

This chain uses TRBV19 with TRBJ1-5, with 8 positions matching TRBD1. The CDR3 covers 17 residues. V lost 4 bases and J lost 1; bases outside the gene matches: 9. Germline V gene lookup returns CDR1 LNHDA and CDR2 SQIVND (reference sequence). CDR3 bases: TGTGCCAGTAGTAATCAACAGGGGGAGAGGAGCAATCAGCCCCAGCATTTT. This sequence encodes CASSNQQGERSNQPQHF.

J is TRBJ1-1 and V is TRBV4-2, with D uncertain. The CDR3 consists of 13 residues. Trimming stripped 0 bases from V and 5 bases from J, with 7 bases between. The germline CDR1 and CDR2 sequences are LGHNA and YNFKEQ. CDR3 nucleotides: TGTGCCAGCAGCCAAGATACGGGGACTGAAGCTTTCTTT. Translation gives CASSQDTGTEAFF.

The rearrangement links TRBV5-8 to TRBJ2-1; 7 bases agree with TRBD1. This CDR3 spans 15 amino acids. Trimming at V came to 0 bases and at J to 3 bases, leaving 3 bases not matched to a gene. Germline-derived CDR1 and CDR2 are SGHTS and YDEGEE. This CDR3 reads CASSLGRGYYNEQFF. CDR3 bases: TGTGCCAGCAGCTTGGGCAGGGGGTACTACAATGAGCAGTTCTTC.